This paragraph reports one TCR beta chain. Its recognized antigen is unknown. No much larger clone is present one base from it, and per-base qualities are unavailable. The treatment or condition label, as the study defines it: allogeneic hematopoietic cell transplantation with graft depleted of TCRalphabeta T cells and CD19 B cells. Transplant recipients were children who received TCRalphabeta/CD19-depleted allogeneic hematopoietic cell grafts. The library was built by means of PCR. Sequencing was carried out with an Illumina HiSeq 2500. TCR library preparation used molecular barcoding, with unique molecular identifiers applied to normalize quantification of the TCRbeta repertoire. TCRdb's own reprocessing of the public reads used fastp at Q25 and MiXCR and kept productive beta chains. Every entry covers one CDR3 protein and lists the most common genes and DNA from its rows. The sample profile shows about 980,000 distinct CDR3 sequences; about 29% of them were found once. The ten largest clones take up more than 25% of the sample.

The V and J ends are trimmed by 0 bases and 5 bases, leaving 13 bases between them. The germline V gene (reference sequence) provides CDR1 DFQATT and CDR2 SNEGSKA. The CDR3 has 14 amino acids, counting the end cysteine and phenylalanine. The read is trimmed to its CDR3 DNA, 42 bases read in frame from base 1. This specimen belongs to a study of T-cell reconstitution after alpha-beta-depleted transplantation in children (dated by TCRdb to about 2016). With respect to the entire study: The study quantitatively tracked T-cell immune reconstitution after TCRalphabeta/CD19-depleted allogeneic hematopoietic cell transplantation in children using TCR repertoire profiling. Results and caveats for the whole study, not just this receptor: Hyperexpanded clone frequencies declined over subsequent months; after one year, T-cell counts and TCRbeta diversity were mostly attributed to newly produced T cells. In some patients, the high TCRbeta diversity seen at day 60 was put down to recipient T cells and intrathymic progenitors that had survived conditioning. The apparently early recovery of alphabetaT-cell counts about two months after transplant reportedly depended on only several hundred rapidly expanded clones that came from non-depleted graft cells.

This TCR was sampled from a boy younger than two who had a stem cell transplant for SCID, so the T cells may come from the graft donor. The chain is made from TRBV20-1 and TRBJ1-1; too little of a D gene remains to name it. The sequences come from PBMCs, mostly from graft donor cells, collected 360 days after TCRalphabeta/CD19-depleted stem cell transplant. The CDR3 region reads CSARDRGYWTEAFF. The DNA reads TGCAGTGCTAGAGACAGAGGCTACTGGACTGAAGCTTTCTTT.